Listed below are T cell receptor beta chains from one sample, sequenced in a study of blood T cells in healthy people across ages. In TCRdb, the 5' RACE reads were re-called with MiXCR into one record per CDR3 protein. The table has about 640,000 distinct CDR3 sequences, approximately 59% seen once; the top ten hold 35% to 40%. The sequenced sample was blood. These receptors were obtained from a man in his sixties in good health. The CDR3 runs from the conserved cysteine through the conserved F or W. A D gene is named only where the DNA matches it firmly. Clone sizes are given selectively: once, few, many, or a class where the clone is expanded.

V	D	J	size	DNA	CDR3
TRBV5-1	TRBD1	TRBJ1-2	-	TGCGCCAGCAGCTTGGGGGACAGCGGCTATGGCTACACCTTC	CASSLGDSGYGYTF
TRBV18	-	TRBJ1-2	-	TGTGCCAGCTCACCACTGGAGGCAGGCGACTATGGCTACACCTTC	CASSPLEAGDYGYTF
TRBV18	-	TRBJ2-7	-	TGTGCTAGCTCACCATATGCAGGGGCCTCCTACGAGCAGTACTTC	CASSPYAGASYEQYF
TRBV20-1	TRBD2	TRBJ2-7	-	TGCAGTGCATACCTTCCTAGCGGGAGGAACGAGCAGTACTTC	CSAYLPSGRNEQYF
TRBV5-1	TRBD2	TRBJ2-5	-	TGCGCCAGCAGCGTGAATAGCGGGGGGTTCGCATTCGACCAGTACTTC	CASSVNSGGFAFDQYF
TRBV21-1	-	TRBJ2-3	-	TGTGCCAGCCCGATGTCTGGGAGCCCAGGCACAGATGCGCAGTATTTT	CASPMSGSPGTDAQYF
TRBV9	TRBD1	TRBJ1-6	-	TGTGCCAGCAGCGTGGGACAGTATAATTCACCCCTCCACTTT	CASSVGQYNSPLHF
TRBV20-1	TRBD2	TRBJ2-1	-	TGCAGTGCTAGGGGAGTTACTAGCGGGGGAAACAATGAGCAGTTCTTC	CSARGVTSGGNNEQFF
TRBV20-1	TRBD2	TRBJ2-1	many	TGCAGTGCTAGAGGCGGGGGGCCCTACAATGAGCAGTTCTTC	CSARGGGPYNEQFF
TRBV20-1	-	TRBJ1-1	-	TGCAGTGCCAGCCCTCTAATCGGGTACACTGAAGCTTTCTTT	CSASPLIGYTEAFF
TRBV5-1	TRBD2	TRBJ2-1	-	TGCGCCAGCAGCTTGGTAGCTCTAGCGGGGGTAAATGAGCAGTTCTTC	CASSLVALAGVNEQFF
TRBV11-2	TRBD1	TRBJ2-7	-	TGTGCCTGCAGCCCACGCGGGACAGGGGGTAACGAGCAGTACTTC	CACSPRGTGGNEQYF
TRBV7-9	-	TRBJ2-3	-	TGTGCCAGCAGCTTAGGGCTAACTAGCACAGATACGCAGTATTTT	CASSLGLTSTDTQYF
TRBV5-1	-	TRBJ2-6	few	TGCGCCAGCAGCCAACAGGGTACCGCTGGGGCCAACGTCCTGACTTTC	CASSQQGTAGANVLTF
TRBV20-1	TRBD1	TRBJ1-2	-	TGCAGTGCTAGAGATATGGGACAGGGTGGATATGGCTACACCTTC	CSARDMGQGGYGYTF
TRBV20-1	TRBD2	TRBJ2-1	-	TGCAGTGCTAGTGCTAACGGGGGGGCCCGGAATGAGCAGTTCTTC	CSASANGGARNEQFF
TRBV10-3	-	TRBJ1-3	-	TGTGCCACCGGAGAACAGGGTAGCGCTGGAAACACCATATATTTT	CATGEQGSAGNTIYF
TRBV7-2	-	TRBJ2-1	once	TGTGCCAGCCTGAGGGGGGGCAACTATGAGCAGTTCTTC	CASLRGGNYEQFF
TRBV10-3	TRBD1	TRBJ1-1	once	TGTGCCACCACACAGGGGCTGAACACTGAAGCTTTCTTT	CATTQGLNTEAFF
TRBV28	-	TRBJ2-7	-	TGTGCCAGTAGGGGAAGTGATAGTCTCTCCTACGAGCAGTACTTC	CASRGSDSLSYEQYF
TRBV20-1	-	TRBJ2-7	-	TGCAGTGCCCAAGTGACTAACTCCTACGAGCAGTACTTC	CSAQVTNSYEQYF
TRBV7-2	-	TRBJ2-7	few	TGTGCCAGCAGCTTAGCCGGGGGCAGGACTCAGTACTTC	CASSLAGGRTQYF
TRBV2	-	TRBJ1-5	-	TGTGCCAGCAGACAGGGTGAAGATCAGCCCCAGCATTTT	CASRQGEDQPQHF
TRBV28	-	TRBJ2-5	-	TGTGCCAGCAGTTTAGGAGGGAGCGGGACCCAGTACTTC	CASSLGGSGTQYF
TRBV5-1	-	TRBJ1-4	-	TGCGCCAGCAGCCCGACCCGGGACACCTCAACTAATGAAAAACTGTTTTTT	CASSPTRDTSTNEKLFF
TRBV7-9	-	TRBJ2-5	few	TGTGCCAGCACCCAAAACGGGGGGCGGGAGACCCAGTACTTC	CASTQNGGRETQYF
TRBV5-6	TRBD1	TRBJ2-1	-	TGTGCCAGCAGCTTTGGGGACAGGGGGCACGGTGAGCAGTTCTTC	CASSFGDRGHGEQFF
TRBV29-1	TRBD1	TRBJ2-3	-	TGCAGCGTTGAGACAGGGGGCACTAACACAGATACGCAGTATTTT	CSVETGGTNTDTQYF
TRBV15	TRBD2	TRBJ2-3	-	TGTGCCACCAGCAGGGCGGGTGTACTAGCGGGGGTCACAGATACGCAGTATTTT	CATSRAGVLAGVTDTQYF
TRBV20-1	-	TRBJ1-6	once	TGCAGTGCTAGAGATCTGGCCGGCAATTCACCCCTCCACTTT	CSARDLAGNSPLHF
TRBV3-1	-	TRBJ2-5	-	TGTGCCAGCAGCCAAGACCCTACTCGGAATGAGCAGTACTTC	CASSQDPTRNEQYF
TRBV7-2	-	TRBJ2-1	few	TGTGCCAGCAGCATTACGAAAGACAATGAGCAGTTCTTC	CASSITKDNEQFF
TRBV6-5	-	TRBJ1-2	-	TGTGCCAGCAGTAACAACCCTCGGGGAGGTGATGGCTACACCTTC	CASSNNPRGGDGYTF
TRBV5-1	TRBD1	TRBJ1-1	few	TGCGCCAGCAGCTGGGGACAGGGCTACGCCCATACGAACACTGAAGCTTTCTTT	CASSWGQGYAHTNTEAFF
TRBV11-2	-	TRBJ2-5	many	TGTGCCAGCAGCTTGTCGGAGACCCAGTACTTC	CASSLSETQYF
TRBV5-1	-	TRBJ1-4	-	TGCGCCAGCCGCGTAGGGAGCGGGCATGAAAAACTGTTTTTT	CASRVGSGHEKLFF
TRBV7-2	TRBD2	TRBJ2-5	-	TGTGCCAGCAGCTTAGTGGAGGGGAGGGTAGAGACCCAGTACTTC	CASSLVEGRVETQYF
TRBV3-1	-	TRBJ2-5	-	TGTGCCAGCAGCCAAGATGTTGGTAGACCGACATTTTTACAAGAGACCCAGTACTTC	CASSQDVGRPTFLQETQYF
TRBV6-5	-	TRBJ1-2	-	TGTGCCAGCAGTTACACCCTCGGCGCCTATGGCTACACCTTC	CASSYTLGAYGYTF
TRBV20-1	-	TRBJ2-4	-	TGCAGTGCGAGAGAAGGGGGTGGGACCAAAAACATTCAGTACTTC	CSAREGGGTKNIQYF
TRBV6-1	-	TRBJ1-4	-	TGTGCCAGCAGTGAAGCGCTGGGGGCCGCAACTAATGAAAAACTGTTTTTT	CASSEALGAATNEKLFF
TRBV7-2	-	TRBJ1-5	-	TGTGCCAGCAGCCCCGGGTGGGGGAGCAATCAGCCCCAGCATTTT	CASSPGWGSNQPQHF
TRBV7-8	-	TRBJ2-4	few	TGTGCCAGCAGCTTAGGGGGGAGTGGCGCCAAAAACATTCAGTACTTC	CASSLGGSGAKNIQYF
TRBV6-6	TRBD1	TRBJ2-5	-	TGTGCCAGCAGAGCCCCGTCAGGACAGGGCCGAGAGACCCAGTACTTC	CASRAPSGQGRETQYF
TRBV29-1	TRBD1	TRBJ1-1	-	TGCAGCGTTGGGACAGGGGGCGCGAACACTGAAGCTTTCTTT	CSVGTGGANTEAFF
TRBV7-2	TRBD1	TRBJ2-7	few	TGTGCCAGCAGCTTAGGGGGACAGGCCACTGAGCAGTACTTC	CASSLGGQATEQYF
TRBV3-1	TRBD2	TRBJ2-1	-	TGTGCCAGCAGCCAAGTGAGCGGGGGGGCCAATGAGCAGTTCTTC	CASSQVSGGANEQFF
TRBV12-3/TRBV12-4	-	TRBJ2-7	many	TGTGCCAGCAGTTCAGGGAAGTGGGGCGAGCAGTACTTC	CASSSGKWGEQYF
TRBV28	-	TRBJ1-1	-	TGTGCCAGCAGTTTATGGGGGGGGCGGGGGACTGAAGCTTTCTTT	CASSLWGGRGTEAFF
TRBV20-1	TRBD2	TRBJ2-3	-	TGCAGTGCTAGAGATCCTCAGCGGGACACAGATACGCAGTATTTT	CSARDPQRDTDTQYF